The sample holds many counts of the clone carrying this T cell receptor (beta chain). Its target is unknown. The data originate from a study of blood T cells in healthy people across ages. Study-wide results and caveats: Roughly linearly, TCR beta diversity per million T cells fell as age increased.

With a J-beta primer mix and a sample-barcoded 5' primer, a second PCR ran about 7 to 12 cycles. Every cDNA molecule carried a tag from a template-switch adaptor bearing 12 random nucleotides. TCRdb redid the calling of the 5' RACE reads with MiXCR, one entry per CDR3 protein. The table includes 1.5 million to 2 million distinct CDR3 sequences, about two fifths detected once. CDR3 length: 17 amino acids. Per germline, CDR1 LGHNA and CDR2 YSLEER. After removal of 0 bases from V and 5 bases from J, the junction contained 11 bases not matched to a gene. A minimum of 6 million PBMCs was isolated per sample.

The specimen was blood. This sequence was found in a human donor in good health. V usage is TRBV4-3 and J usage is TRBJ2-5; 8 nucleotides agree with TRBD1. The CDR3 here is CASSQEATGTGRETQYF. Here the CDR3 DNA reads TGCGCCAGCAGCCAAGAGGCAACCGGGACAGGCCGGGAGACCCAGTACTTC.